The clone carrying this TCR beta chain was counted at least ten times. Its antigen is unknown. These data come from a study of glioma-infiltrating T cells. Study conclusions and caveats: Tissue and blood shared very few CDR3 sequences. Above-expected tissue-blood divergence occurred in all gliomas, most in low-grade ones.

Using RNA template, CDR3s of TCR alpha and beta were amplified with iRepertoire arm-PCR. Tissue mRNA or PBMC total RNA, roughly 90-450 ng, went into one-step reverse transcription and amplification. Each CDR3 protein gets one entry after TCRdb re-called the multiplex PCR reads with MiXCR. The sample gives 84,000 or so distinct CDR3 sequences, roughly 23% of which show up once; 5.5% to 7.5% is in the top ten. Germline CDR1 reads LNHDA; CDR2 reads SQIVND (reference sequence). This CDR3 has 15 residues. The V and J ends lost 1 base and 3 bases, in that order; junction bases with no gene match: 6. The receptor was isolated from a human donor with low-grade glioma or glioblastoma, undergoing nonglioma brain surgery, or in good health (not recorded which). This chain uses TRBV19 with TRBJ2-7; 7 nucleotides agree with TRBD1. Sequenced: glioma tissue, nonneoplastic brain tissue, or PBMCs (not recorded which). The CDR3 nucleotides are TGTGCCAGTAGTATAGCTCGGGACAGATACTACGAGCAGTACTTC. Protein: CASSIARDRYYEQYF. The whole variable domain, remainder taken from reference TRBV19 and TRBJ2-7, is DGGITQSPKYLFRKEGQNVTLSCEQNLNHDAMYWYRQDPGQGLRLIYYSQIVNDFQKGDIAEGYSVSREKKESFPLTVTSAQKNPTAFYLCASSIARDRYYEQYFGPGTRLTVT.